The 7 T cell receptor beta chains below all came from one sample that was sequenced in a study of blood T cells in healthy people across ages. PCR was performed a second time for about 6 to 12 cycles using a sample-barcoded 5' primer and a J-beta primer mix. TCRdb called the 5' RACE reads again in MiXCR, with one record for every CDR3 protein. The table records some 730,000 distinct CDR3 sequences, 22% of them present only once. Sequenced sample: blood. The receptors come from a man between 65 and 85 years old in good health.

The rearrangement uses TRBV2 and TRBJ2-3; a weak D match, TRBD2 (6 bases). V was trimmed by 6 bases and J by 2 bases, leaving 12 bases between them. The CDR3 extends over 14 amino acids. Germline V lookup: CDR1 SNHLY, CDR2 FYNNEI. CDR3 DNA sequence: TGTGCCAGCAGGAGGGACTTTAACACAGATACGCAGTATTTT. Translated, it gives CASRRDFNTDTQYF.

CDR3 in DNA: TGTGCCACCAGTGATTCGGCAGCAATAAGCTCCTACAATGAGCAGTTCTTC. Translated: CATSDSAAISSYNEQFF. This chain links TRBV24-1 with TRBJ2-1; D remains ambiguous. Germline CDR1 is KGHDR and CDR2 is SFDVKD. This CDR3 has 17 amino acids. Trimming removed 2 bases from V and 0 bases from J, with 13 bases in between.

This clonotype was seen more than once but under ten times. This sequence joins TRBV7-2 and TRBJ1-4; 7 bases are shared with TRBD1. Trimming took 7 bases from V and 5 from J; bases not matched to a gene: 7. Germline V gives CDR1 SGHTA, CDR2 FQGNSA. The CDR3 is made up of 14 amino acids. CDR3 coding DNA: TGTGCCAGCACCCAGGGGGGGCGCAATGAAAAACTGTTTTTT. Protein product: CASTQGGRNEKLFF.

A few counts support this clonotype. The J gene is TRBJ1-2, the V gene TRBV29-1; no firm D call. The CDR3 runs to 12 residues. V lost 5 bases, J lost 6 bases, and 13 bases lay in between. The germline gives CDR1 SQVTM, CDR2 ANQGSEA. CDR3 nucleotide sequence: TGCAGCGTTAGGGTGGAAGGAAATGGCTACACCTTC. Translating gives CSVRVEGNGYTF.

This clonotype was observed a handful of times. At one of its ends the junction is not consistent with the germline gene, which may arise from a read error. The V call is TRBV19, the J call TRBJ1-6; D might be TRBD1 (5 bases). There are 15 residues in the CDR3. Germline V lookup: CDR1 LNHDA, CDR2 SQIVND (reference sequence). The CDR3 region has the DNA TGTGCCAGTAGTGCCGGGACTTTTCTCAATTCACCTCTCCACTTT. Translation: CASSAGTFLNSPLHF.

This clonotype turned up a few times. The genes are TRBV29-1 and TRBJ2-3; tentatively, D is TRBD1 (6 bases). This CDR3 has 12 residues. The ends were cut back, 5 bases at V and 3 bases at J, with 9 bases in the middle. CDR1 is SQVTM, CDR2 ANQGSEA, per germline. In nucleotides, the CDR3 is TGCAGCGTTATTGGACAGACAGATACGCAGTATTTT. It is translated as CSVIGQTDTQYF.

This clonotype has a handful of counts. The rearrangement uses TRBV20-1 and TRBJ2-3; 10 nucleotides align to TRBD1. This CDR3 has 15 amino acids. V gave up 1 base and J gave up 5 bases; unmatched junction bases: 6. CDR1 and CDR2 (germline): DFQATT, SNEGSKA (reference sequence). In DNA, the CDR3 is TGCAGTGCTAGAGCGGACAGGGGGTATCGAGATACGCAGTATTTT. Its translation is CSARADRGYRDTQYF.